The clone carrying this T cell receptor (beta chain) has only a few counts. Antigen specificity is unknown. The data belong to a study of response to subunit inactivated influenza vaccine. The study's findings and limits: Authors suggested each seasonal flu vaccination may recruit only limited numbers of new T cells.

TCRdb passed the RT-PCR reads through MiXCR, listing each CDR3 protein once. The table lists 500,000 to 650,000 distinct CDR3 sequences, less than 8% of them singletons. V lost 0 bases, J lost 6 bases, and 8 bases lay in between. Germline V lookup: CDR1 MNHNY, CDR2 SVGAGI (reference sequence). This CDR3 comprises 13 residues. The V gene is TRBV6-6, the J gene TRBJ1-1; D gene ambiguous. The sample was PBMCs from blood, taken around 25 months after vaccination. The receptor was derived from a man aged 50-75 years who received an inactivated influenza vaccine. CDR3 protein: CASSYSHSAEAFF. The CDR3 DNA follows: TGTGCCAGCAGTTACTCTCATTCGGCTGAAGCTTTCTTT.